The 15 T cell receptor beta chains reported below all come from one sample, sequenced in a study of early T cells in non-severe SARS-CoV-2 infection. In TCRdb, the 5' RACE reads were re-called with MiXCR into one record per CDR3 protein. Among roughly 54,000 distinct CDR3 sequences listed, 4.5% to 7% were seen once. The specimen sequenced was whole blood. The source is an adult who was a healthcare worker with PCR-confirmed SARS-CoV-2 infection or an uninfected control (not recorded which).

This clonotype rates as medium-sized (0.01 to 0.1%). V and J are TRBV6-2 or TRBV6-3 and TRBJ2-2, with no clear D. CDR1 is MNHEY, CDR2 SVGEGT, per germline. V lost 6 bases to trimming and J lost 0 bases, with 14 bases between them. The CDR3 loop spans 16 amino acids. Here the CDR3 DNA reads TGTGCCAGCAGCCCACTTCGCAGGACGAACACCGGGGAGCTGTTTTTT. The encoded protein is CASSPLRRTNTGELFF.

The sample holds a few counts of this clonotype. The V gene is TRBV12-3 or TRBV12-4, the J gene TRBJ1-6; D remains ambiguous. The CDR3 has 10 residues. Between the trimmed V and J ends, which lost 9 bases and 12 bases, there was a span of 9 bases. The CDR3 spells CARYRIPLHF. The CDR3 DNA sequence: TGTGCCAGATACCGAATACCCCTCCACTTT.

As DNA, the CDR3 is TGTGCCAGCAGCTTAGCTGGGACAGCCTACGAGCAGTACTTC. Protein product: CASSLAGTAYEQYF. The genes are TRBV7-9 and TRBJ2-7, with TRBD1 matching 7 bases. V lost 0 bases to trimming and J lost 2 bases; unmatched junction nucleotides: 1. CDR1 and CDR2 (germline): SEHNR, FQNEAQ (reference sequence). The CDR3 consists of 14 residues. The variable domain in full, with the rest retrieved from reference TRBV7-9 and TRBJ2-7, is DTGVSQNPRHKITKRGQNVTFRCDPISEHNRLYWYRQTLGQGPEFLTYFQNEAQLEKSRLLSDRFSAERPKGSFSTLEIQRTEQGDSAMYLCASSLAGTAYEQYFGPGTRLTVT.

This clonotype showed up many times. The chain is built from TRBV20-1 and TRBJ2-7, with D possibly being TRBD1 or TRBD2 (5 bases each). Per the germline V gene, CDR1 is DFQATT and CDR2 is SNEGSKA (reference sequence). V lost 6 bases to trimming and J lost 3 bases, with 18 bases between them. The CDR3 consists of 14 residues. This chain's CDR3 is CSARDHLRLYEQYF. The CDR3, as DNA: TGCAGTGCCCGGGACCACCTCAGGCTCTACGAGCAGTACTTC.

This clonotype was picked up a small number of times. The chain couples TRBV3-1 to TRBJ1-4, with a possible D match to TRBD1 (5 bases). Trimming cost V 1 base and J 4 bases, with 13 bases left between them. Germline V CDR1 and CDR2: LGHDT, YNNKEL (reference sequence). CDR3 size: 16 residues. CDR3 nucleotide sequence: TGTGCCAGCAGCCAAGGAAGGGACGGATTTAATGAAAAACTGTTTTTT. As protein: CASSQGRDGFNEKLFF.

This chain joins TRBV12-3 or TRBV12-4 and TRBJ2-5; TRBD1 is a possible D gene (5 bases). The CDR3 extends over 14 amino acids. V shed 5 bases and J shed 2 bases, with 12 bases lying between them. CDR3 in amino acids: CASSVRGQQETQYF. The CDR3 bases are TGTGCCAGCAGTGTAAGGGGCCAGCAAGAGACCCAGTACTTC.

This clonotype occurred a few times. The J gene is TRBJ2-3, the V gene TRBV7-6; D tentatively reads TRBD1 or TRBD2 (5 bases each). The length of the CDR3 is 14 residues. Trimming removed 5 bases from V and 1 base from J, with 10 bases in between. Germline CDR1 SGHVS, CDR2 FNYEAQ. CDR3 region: CASSPSGRTDTQYF. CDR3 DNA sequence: TGTGCCAGCAGCCCCTCGGGACGCACAGATACGCAGTATTTT.

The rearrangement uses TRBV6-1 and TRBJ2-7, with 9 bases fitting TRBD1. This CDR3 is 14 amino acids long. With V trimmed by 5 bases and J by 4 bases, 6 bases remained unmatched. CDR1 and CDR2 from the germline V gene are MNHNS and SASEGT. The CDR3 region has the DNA TGTGCCAGCAGTTCGGACAGGGGACCATACGAGCAGTACTTC. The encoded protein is CASSSDRGPYEQYF.

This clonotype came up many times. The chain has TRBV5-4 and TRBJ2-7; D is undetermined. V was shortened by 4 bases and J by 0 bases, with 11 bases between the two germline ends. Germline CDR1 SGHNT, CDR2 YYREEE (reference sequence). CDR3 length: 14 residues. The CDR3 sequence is CASSPESSSYEQYF. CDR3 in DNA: TGTGCCAGCAGCCCGGAGTCTAGCTCCTACGAGCAGTACTTC. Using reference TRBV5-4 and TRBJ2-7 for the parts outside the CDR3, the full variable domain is ETGVTQSPTHLIKTRGQQVTLRCSSQSGHNTVSWYQQALGQGPQFIFQYYREEENGRGNFPPRFSGLQFPNYSSELNVNALELDDSALYLCASSPESSSYEQYFGPGTRLTVT.

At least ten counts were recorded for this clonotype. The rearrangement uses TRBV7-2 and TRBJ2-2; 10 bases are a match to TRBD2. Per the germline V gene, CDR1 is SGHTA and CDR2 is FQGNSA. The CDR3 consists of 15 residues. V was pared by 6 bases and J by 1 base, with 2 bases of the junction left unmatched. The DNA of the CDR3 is TGTGCCAGCAGGAGGACTAGCGGGAACACCGGGGAGCTGTTTTTT. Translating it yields CASRRTSGNTGELFF.

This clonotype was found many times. This CDR3 reads CASSLGAETQYF. The CDR3 nucleotides read TGCGCCAGCAGCTTGGGGGCAGAGACCCAGTACTTC. The V call is TRBV5-1, the J call TRBJ2-5; D is uncertain. CDR1 and CDR2 from the germline V gene are SGHRS and YFSETQ. Trimming took 0 bases from V and 4 from J, leaving 4 bases between them. The CDR3 spans 12 residues.

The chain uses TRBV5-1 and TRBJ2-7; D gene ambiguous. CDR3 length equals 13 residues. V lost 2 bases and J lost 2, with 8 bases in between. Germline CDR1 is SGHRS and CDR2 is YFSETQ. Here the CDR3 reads CASSFGQTYEQYF. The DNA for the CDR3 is TGCGCCAGCAGCTTCGGCCAGACCTACGAGCAGTACTTC.

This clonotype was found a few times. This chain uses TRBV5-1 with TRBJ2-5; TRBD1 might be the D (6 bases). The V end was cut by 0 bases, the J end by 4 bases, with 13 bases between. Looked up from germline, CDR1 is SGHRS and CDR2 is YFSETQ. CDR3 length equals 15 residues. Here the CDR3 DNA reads TGCGCCAGCAGCTTGGGGCCCTTCAGGGGAGAGACCCAGTACTTC. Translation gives CASSLGPFRGETQYF.

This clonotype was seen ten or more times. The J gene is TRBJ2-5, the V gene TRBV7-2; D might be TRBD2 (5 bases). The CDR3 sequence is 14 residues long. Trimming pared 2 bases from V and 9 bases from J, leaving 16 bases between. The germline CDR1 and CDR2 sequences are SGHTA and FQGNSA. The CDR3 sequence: CASSLSGGHGSQYF. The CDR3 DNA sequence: TGTGCCAGCAGCTTAAGCGGCGGGCATGGGTCCCAGTACTTC.

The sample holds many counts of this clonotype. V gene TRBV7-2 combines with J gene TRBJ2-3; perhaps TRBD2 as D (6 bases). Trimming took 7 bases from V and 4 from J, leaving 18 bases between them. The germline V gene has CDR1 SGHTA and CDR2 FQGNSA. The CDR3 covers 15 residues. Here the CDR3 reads CASIPSGTLSDTQYF. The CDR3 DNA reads TGTGCCAGCATTCCCTCCGGGACTCTATCAGATACGCAGTATTTT. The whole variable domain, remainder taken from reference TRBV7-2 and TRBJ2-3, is GAGVSQSPSNKVTEKGKDVELRCDPISGHTALYWYRQSLGQGLEFLIYFQGNSAPDKSGLPSDRFSAERTGGSVSTLTIQRTQQEDSAVYLCASIPSGTLSDTQYFGPGTRLTVL.